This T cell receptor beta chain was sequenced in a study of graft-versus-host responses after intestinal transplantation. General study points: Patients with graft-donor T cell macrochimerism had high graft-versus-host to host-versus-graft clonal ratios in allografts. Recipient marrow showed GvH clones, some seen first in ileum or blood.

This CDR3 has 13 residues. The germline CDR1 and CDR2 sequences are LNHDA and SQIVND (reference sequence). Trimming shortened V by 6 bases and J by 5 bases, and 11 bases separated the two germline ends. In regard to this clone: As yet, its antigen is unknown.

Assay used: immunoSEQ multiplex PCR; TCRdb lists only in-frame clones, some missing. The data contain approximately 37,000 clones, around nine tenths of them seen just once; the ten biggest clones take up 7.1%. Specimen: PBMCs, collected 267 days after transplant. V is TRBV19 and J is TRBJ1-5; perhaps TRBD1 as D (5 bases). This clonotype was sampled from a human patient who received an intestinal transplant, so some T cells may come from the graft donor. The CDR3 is CASRGQHDQPQHF. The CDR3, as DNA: TGTGCCAGTAGGGGGCAGCATGATCAGCCCCAGCATTTT.